These 26 T cell receptor beta chains share one sample of origin, sequenced in a study of cytomegalovirus exposure and HLA in healthy donors. 13 Jbeta primers and 60 Vbeta primers were used for the PCR. Assay used: immunoSEQ multiplex PCR; TCRdb lists only in-frame clones, some missing. Found here are approximately 80,000 clones, around 66% of them singletons; the top ten hold over 12%. Sequencing input: PBMCs. These receptors originate from a woman between 35 and 50 years old in good health and CMV-seropositive.

This clone was recorded a few times. The rearrangement links TRBV4-3 to TRBJ1-5; 7 nucleotides match TRBD1. CDR3 length: 14 amino acids. J was trimmed by 1 base and V by 4 bases; bases with no gene match: 1. Germline CDR1 reads LGHNA; CDR2 reads YSLEER. CDR3: CASSPTGSNQPQHF. The CDR3 DNA reads TGCGCCAGCAGCCCGACAGGGAGCAATCAGCCCCAGCATTTT.

This clone was observed a few times. The chain couples TRBV5-6 to TRBJ2-7; weak D call: TRBD2 (6 bases). Germline-derived CDR1 and CDR2 are SGHDT and YYEEEE. This CDR3 has 16 amino acids. V gave up 1 base and J gave up 4 bases, with 18 bases separating them. The chain's CDR3 is CASSLPPSAGRYEQYF. CDR3 DNA sequence: TGTGCCAGCAGCTTGCCCCCCTCCGCGGGGAGGTACGAGCAGTACTTC. Variable domain in full (rest from reference TRBV5-6 and TRBJ2-7): DAGVTQSPTHLIKTRGQQVTLRCSPKSGHDTVSWYQQALGQGPQFIFQYYEEEERQRGNFPDRFSGHQFPNYSSELNVNALLLGDSALYLCASSLPPSAGRYEQYFGPGTRLTVT.

This rearrangement joins TRBV28 to TRBJ1-4; D may be TRBD1 (5 bases). Trimming removed 2 bases at V and 8 bases at J, with 15 bases between. Germline V gene lookup returns CDR1 MDHEN and CDR2 SYDVKM. CDR3 length equals 15 residues. For the CDR3, the DNA is TGTGCCAGCAGTTTAGGAGGGGCCTCTTTGGAAAAACTGTTTTTT. Amino acid sequence: CASSLGGASLEKLFF.

The CDR3 here is CASSSDRGRDGYTF. CDR3 DNA: TGTGCCAGCAGCTCAGACAGGGGGCGGGATGGCTACACCTTC. V gene TRBV7-2 combines with J gene TRBJ1-2; the match to TRBD1 covers 10 bases. V lost 4 bases to trimming and J lost 6 bases; unmatched junction nucleotides: 5. This CDR3 contains 14 residues. The germline V gene encodes CDR1 SGHTA and CDR2 FQGNSA.

The gene calls are TRBV15 and TRBJ2-7, with TRBD2 identical over 9 bases. Per the germline V gene, CDR1 is LNHNV and CDR2 is YYDKDF (reference sequence). V lost 2 bases, J lost 0 bases, and 2 bases stayed unmatched. The CDR3 spans 15 residues. CDR3 sequence (DNA): TGTGCCACCAGCAGAATTAGCGGGAGCTCCTACGAGCAGTACTTC. Residues: CATSRISGSSYEQYF.

The chain couples TRBV2 to TRBJ1-5; no definite D call. V was shortened by 4 bases and J by 4 bases, with 8 bases between the two germline ends. Germline V gives CDR1 SNHLY, CDR2 FYNNEI. CDR3 length: 13 amino acids. DNA of the CDR3: TGTGCCAGCAGTGTCAGCGGAAATCAGCCCCAGCATTTT. Translated, it gives CASSVSGNQPQHF.

This chain uses TRBV13 with TRBJ2-1; the match to TRBD2 covers 8 bases. V lost 5 bases, J lost 1 base, and 4 bases stayed unmatched. The CDR3 covers 15 residues. Germline V CDR1 and CDR2: PRHDT, FYEKMQ (reference sequence). For the CDR3, the DNA is TGTGCCAGCAGCCGAGCTAGCGGGTCCTACAATGAGCAGTTCTTC. This codes for CASSRASGSYNEQFF.

This clone turned up a few times. V is TRBV11-2 and J is TRBJ1-1; D is undetermined. This CDR3 has 14 amino acids. The V gene lost 0 bases and the J gene lost 6 bases, with 11 bases spanning the gap. The germline gives CDR1 SGHAT, CDR2 FQNNGV. Here the CDR3 DNA reads TGTGCCAGCAGCTTAGATCGCGGGATCTCTGAAGCTTTCTTT. Amino acid sequence: CASSLDRGISEAFF.

There are a few counts of this clone. The chain uses TRBV7-2 and TRBJ1-1, with D hard to call. Deletions cut 0 bases from V and 5 bases from J, with 13 bases between. The germline gives CDR1 SGHTA, CDR2 FQGNSA. There are 15 residues in the CDR3. The CDR3 coding sequence is TGTGCCAGCAGCTTAGCCCTGAATCTCAGGACTGAAGCTTTCTTT. Its protein is CASSLALNLRTEAFF.

This chain connects TRBV23-1 to TRBJ1-2, with D possibly being TRBD1 (5 bases). TRBV23-1 is assigned to the ORF class and has an uncertain function. The CDR3 loop spans 15 amino acids. V was trimmed by 3 bases and J by 6 bases, leaving 17 bases between them. The CDR3 loop is CASSQPQGNSDGYTF. The CDR3 bases are TGCGCCAGCAGTCAGCCGCAGGGAAATAGTGATGGCTACACCTTC.

CDR3 protein: CASSLKAGESNEQFF. The DNA for the CDR3 is TGTGCCAGCAGCTTAAAAGCAGGGGAAAGCAATGAGCAGTTCTTC. The chain is built from TRBV7-9 and TRBJ2-1; D possibly corresponds to TRBD1 (6 bases). With 2 bases removed from V and 6 bases from J, the gap between germline ends came to 14 bases. This CDR3 has 15 residues. The germline V gene encodes CDR1 SEHNR and CDR2 FQNEAQ (reference sequence).

The V and J genes are TRBV18 and TRBJ2-7, with a tentative D call TRBD2 (7 bases). The V gene's germline CDR1 is KGHSH and CDR2 LQKENI. The CDR3 is 15 residues long. The ends were cut back, 0 bases at V and 2 bases at J, with 11 bases in the middle. CDR3 residues: CASSPPAGAAYEQYF. As DNA, the CDR3 is TGTGCCAGCTCACCACCGGCGGGGGCCGCCTACGAGCAGTACTTC. The whole variable domain, remainder taken from reference TRBV18 and TRBJ2-7, is NAGVMQNPRHLVRRRGQEARLRCSPMKGHSHVYWYRQLPEEGLKFMVYLQKENIIDESGMPKERFSAEFPKEGPSILRIQQVVRGDSAAYFCASSPPAGAAYEQYFGPGTRLTVT.

This chain connects TRBV6-5 to TRBJ1-1, with TRBD1 as a possible D gene (5 bases). V was pared by 4 bases and J by 0 bases, with 12 bases between. Germline V CDR1 and CDR2: MNHEY, SVGAGI. This CDR3 spans 15 amino acids. CDR3 in DNA: TGTGCCAGCAGTTTGGGGCCGGCCCTGAACACTGAAGCTTTCTTT. Translated: CASSLGPALNTEAFF.

The chain recombines TRBV7-9 with TRBJ2-7; 7 bases are a match to TRBD1. After removal of 4 bases from V and 3 bases from J, the junction contained 12 bases not matched to a gene. Germline-derived CDR1 and CDR2 are SEHNR and FQNEAQ (reference sequence). The CDR3 is 16 residues long. CDR3 bases: TGTGCCAGCAGCTCCAACACAGGGGTCCATGACTACGAGCAGTACTTC. Translation gives CASSSNTGVHDYEQYF.

The rearrangement uses TRBV30 and TRBJ2-1; D unresolved. V was clipped by 3 bases and J by 8 bases, with 14 bases between them. The CDR3 is made up of 13 amino acids. The germline gives CDR1 GTSNPN, CDR2 SVGIG (reference sequence). This CDR3 is CAWSPPLPDEQFF. The DNA of the CDR3 is TGTGCCTGGAGCCCCCCTCTTCCCGATGAGCAGTTCTTC.

This chain links TRBV14 with TRBJ2-7, with D tentatively TRBD1 (6 bases). This CDR3 contains 14 residues. CDR1 is SGHDN, CDR2 FVKESK, per germline. V gave up 3 bases and J gave up 2 bases, with 11 bases separating them. CDR3 sequence: CASSQLQGTYEQYF. CDR3 DNA: TGTGCCAGCAGCCAGTTACAGGGTACCTACGAGCAGTACTTC.

The table lists this clone with a count of one. The chain has TRBV5-5 and TRBJ2-5, with D possibly being TRBD1 (5 bases). Germline V gives CDR1 SGHKS, CDR2 YYEKEE (reference sequence). V was clipped by 1 base and J by 7 bases, with 11 bases between them. The length of the CDR3 is 13 residues. The CDR3 nucleotides are TGTGCCAGCAGCTTGATGGGCCAGGGGACCCAGTACTTC. It translates to CASSLMGQGTQYF.

The chain joins TRBV28 to TRBJ2-2; D not resolved. Deletions cut 6 bases from V and 4 bases from J, with 18 bases between. The length of the CDR3 is 16 residues. The germline V gene has CDR1 MDHEN and CDR2 SYDVKM. In nucleotides, the CDR3 is TGTGCCAGCAGCCTCCAACAGCCCGGAAGCACCGGGGAGCTGTTTTTT. Protein: CASSLQQPGSTGELFF.

The V and J genes are TRBV5-1 and TRBJ1-1, with TRBD1 as a possible D gene (5 bases). Germline CDR1 and CDR2: SGHRS and YFSETQ. Trimming stripped 3 bases from V and 0 bases from J, with 21 bases between. CDR3 size: 18 residues. The CDR3 here is CASSSLPPDTPMNTEAFF. In nucleotides, the CDR3 is TGCGCCAGCAGCTCGTTGCCCCCGGACACCCCAATGAACACTGAAGCTTTCTTT. Full variable domain (missing parts from reference TRBV5-1 and TRBJ1-1): KAGVTQTPRYLIKTRGQQVTLSCSPISGHRSVSWYQQTPGQGLQFLFEYFSETQRNKGNFPGRFSGRQFSNSRSEMNVSTLELGDSALYLCASSSLPPDTPMNTEAFFGQGTRLTVV.

This chain connects TRBV7-9 to TRBJ2-7; no firm D call. CDR1 and CDR2 (germline): SEHNR, FQNEAQ (reference sequence). The CDR3 length is 13 residues. Trimming removed 3 bases from V and 0 bases from J, with 6 bases in between. The CDR3 DNA reads TGTGCCAGCAGCTTTGAGGTCTCCTACGAGCAGTACTTC. Translating gives CASSFEVSYEQYF.

This clone was seen once. The CDR3 DNA reads as TGTGCCAGCAGTTCACAGGGTACCGGGGAGCTGTTTTTT. It yields the protein CASSSQGTGELFF. The gene calls are TRBV28 and TRBJ2-2; D may be TRBD1 (6 bases). Germline loops: CDR1 MDHEN, CDR2 SYDVKM. The CDR3 loop spans 13 amino acids. V lost 4 bases and J 5 bases, leaving 8 bases between the germline ends.

The chain employs TRBV5-1 and TRBJ2-7; 7 bases fit TRBD1. CDR3 size: 14 residues. From germline, CDR1 is SGHRS and CDR2 YFSETQ. Trimming took 0 bases from V and 3 from J; bases not matched to a gene: 3. The CDR3 loop is CASSLEGQHYEQYF. Written as DNA, the CDR3 is TGCGCCAGCAGCTTGGAGGGACAGCACTACGAGCAGTACTTC.

The genes are TRBV4-3 and TRBJ2-2, with 7 bases that match TRBD1. Trimming took 0 bases from V and 1 from J; bases not matched to a gene: 8. Germline lookup yields CDR1 LGHNA and CDR2 YSLEER. The CDR3 extends over 18 amino acids. CDR3 sequence (DNA): TGCGCCAGCAGCCAAGACCTTCCGCGACAGGGGAACACCGGGGAGCTGTTTTTT. Translated: CASSQDLPRQGNTGELFF.

This clone was observed once. The chain couples TRBV29-1 to TRBJ2-7, with 10 bases lining up with TRBD2. V shed 6 bases and J 2 bases; nucleotides not matched to a gene: 4. Germline CDR1 and CDR2: SQVTM and ANQGSEA. This CDR3 is 13 amino acids long. The CDR3, as DNA: TGCAGCGTGGCAACTAGCGGGACCTACGAGCAGTACTTC. Translated, it gives CSVATSGTYEQYF.

The rearrangement joins TRBV7-2 to TRBJ2-1, with 9 bases fitting TRBD2. The CDR3 runs 15 residues. CDR1 and CDR2 (germline): SGHTA, FQGNSA. V lost 6 bases to trimming and J lost 9 bases; unmatched junction nucleotides: 12. CDR3 amino acids: CASSLRTSEEGEQFF. Written as DNA, the CDR3 is TGTGCCAGCAGTCTAAGGACTAGCGAAGAGGGTGAGCAGTTCTTC.

V gene TRBV11-2 combines with J gene TRBJ2-3; TRBD1 matches 7 bases. V lost 4 bases to trimming and J lost 2 bases; unmatched junction nucleotides: 6. The CDR3 has 15 residues. Germline CDR1 is SGHAT and CDR2 is FQNNGV. The CDR3 DNA reads as TGTGCCAGCAGCTCCACCGGGACAGCCACAGATACGCAGTATTTT. Translated: CASSSTGTATDTQYF.